This TCR beta chain came from a study of shared clonotypes between healthy human individuals. Germline CDR1 is SQVTM and CDR2 is ANQGSEA. V was trimmed by 8 bases and J by 2 bases, leaving 16 bases between them. The CDR3 consists of 13 residues. Data came from immunoSEQ multiplex PCR; TCRdb stores just in-frame clones and leaves some out. Of some 1.1 million clones listed, roughly 80% are singletons. Material: memory CD4+ T cells from PBMCs. The subset: CD45RA-negative fraction. The chain recombines TRBV29-1 with TRBJ2-7, with D perhaps matching TRBD1 (5 bases). The sequence was collected from a man aged 18 to 29 in good health. Some clones in this sample may be carry-over from other donors' samples. CDR3 amino acids: CSPRSGNPYEQYF. The CDR3, as DNA: TGCAGCCCAAGGTCAGGGAATCCCTACGAGCAGTACTTC.